This TCR beta chain is drawn from a study of T cells after yellow fever vaccination. Trimming left V 2 bases short and J 5 bases short, with 12 bases between. Per germline, CDR1 SEHNR and CDR2 FQNEAQ (reference sequence). The CDR3 has 14 amino acids. This clonotype was picked up a small number of times. MiXCR, applied by TCRdb to the 5' RACE reads, yields one record per CDR3 protein. The sample shows 250,000 to 350,000 distinct CDR3 sequences, around 6.8% of them seen only once. The chain joins TRBV7-9 to TRBJ2-5, with no clear D. This receptor was obtained from a young man who received the YFV17D yellow fever vaccine. The starting material was PBMCs, obtained roughly 45 days after the first yellow fever vaccination. This CDR3 is CASSLSWGSETQYF. The DNA of the CDR3 is TGTGCCAGCAGCTTAAGTTGGGGATCCGAGACCCAGTACTTC.